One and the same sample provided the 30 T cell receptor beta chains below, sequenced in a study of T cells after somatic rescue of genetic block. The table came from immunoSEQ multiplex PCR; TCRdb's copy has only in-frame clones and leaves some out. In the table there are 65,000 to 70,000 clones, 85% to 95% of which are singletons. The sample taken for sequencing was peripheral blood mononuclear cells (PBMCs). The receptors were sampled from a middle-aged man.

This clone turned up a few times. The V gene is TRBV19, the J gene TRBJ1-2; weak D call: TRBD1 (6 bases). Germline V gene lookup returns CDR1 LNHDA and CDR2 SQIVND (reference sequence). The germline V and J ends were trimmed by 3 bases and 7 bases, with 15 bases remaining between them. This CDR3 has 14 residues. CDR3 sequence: CASSIPTGRGGYTF. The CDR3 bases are TGTGCCAGTAGTATCCCTACAGGGCGAGGTGGCTACACCTTC.

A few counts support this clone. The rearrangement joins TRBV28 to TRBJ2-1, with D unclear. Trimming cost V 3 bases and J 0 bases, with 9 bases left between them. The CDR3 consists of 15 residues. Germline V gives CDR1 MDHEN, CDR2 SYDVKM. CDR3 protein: CASSLYRHSYNEQFF. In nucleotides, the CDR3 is TGTGCCAGCAGTTTGTACAGACACTCCTACAATGAGCAGTTCTTC.

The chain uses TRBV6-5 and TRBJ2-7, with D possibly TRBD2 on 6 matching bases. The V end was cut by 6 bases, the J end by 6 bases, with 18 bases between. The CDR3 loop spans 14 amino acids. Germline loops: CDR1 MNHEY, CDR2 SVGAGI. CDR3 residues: CASRGTNRESEQYF. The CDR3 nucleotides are TGTGCCAGCAGGGGTACCAACCGGGAGTCCGAGCAGTACTTC.

The CDR3 coding sequence is TGTGCCAGCAGCGAAGCGGCAGGGGTTGACTATGGCTACACCTTC. It yields the protein CASSEAAGVDYGYTF. This sequence joins TRBV9 and TRBJ1-2, with a tentative D call TRBD1 (6 bases). CDR1 SGDLS and CDR2 YYNGEE come from the germline V gene. CDR3 length equals 15 residues. The V end was cut by 3 bases, the J end by 3 bases, with 15 bases between. Complete variable domain (other parts from reference TRBV9 and TRBJ1-2): DSGVTQTPKHLITATGQRVTLRCSPRSGDLSVYWYQQSLDQGLQFLIQYYNGEERAKGNILERFSAQQFPDLHSELNLSSLELGDSALYFCASSEAAGVDYGYTFGSGTRLTVV.

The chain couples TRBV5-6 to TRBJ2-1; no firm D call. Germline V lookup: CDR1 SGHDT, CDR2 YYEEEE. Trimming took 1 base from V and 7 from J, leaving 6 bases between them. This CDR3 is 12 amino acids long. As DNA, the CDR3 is TGTGCCAGCAGCTTGTACCGGAATGAGCAGTTCTTC. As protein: CASSLYRNEQFF.

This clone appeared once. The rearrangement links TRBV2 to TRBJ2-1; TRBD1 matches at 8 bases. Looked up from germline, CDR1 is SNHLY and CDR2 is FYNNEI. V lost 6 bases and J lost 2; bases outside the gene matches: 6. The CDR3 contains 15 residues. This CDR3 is CASRNRGSAYNEQFF. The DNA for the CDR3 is TGTGCCAGCAGGAACAGGGGGAGCGCCTACAATGAGCAGTTCTTC.

CDR3: CASSLVESRTNEKLFF. The CDR3 region has the DNA TGTGCCAGCAGCTTAGTTGAGTCGAGAACTAATGAAAAACTGTTTTTT. The rearrangement uses TRBV7-9 and TRBJ1-4; D is unclear. CDR3 length: 16 amino acids. Trimming removed 1 base at V and 1 base at J, with 10 bases between. Germline values: CDR1 SEHNR, CDR2 FQNEAQ (reference sequence).

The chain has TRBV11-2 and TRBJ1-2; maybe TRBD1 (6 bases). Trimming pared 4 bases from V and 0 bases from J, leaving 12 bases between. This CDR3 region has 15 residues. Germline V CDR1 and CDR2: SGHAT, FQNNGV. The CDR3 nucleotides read TGTGCCAGCAGCTCGTGGACAGAAGCTAACTATGGCTACACCTTC. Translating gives CASSSWTEANYGYTF.

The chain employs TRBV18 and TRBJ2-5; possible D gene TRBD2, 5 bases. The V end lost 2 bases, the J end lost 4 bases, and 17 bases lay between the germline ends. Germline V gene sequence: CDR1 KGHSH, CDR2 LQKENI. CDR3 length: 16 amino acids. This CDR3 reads CASSPERPGSRETQYF. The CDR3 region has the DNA TGTGCCAGCTCACCAGAGAGGCCGGGATCGAGAGAGACCCAGTACTTC.

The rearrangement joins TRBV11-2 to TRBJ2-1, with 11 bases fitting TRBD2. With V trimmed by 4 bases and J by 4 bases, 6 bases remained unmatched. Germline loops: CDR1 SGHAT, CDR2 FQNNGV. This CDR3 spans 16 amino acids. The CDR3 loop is CASSSTGLAVYNEQFF. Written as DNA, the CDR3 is TGTGCCAGCAGCTCCACGGGACTAGCGGTATACAATGAGCAGTTCTTC.

The CDR3 DNA reads TGCGCCAGCAGCTTACAGGCAACTAATGAAAAACTGTTTTTT. This encodes CASSLQATNEKLFF. This chain links TRBV5-1 with TRBJ1-4; D is possibly TRBD1 (5 bases). The V end lost 2 bases, the J end lost 0 bases, and 5 bases lay between the germline ends. This CDR3 is 14 amino acids long. Per germline, CDR1 SGHRS and CDR2 YFSETQ. The full variable domain, rest sourced from reference TRBV5-1 and TRBJ1-4, is KAGVTQTPRYLIKTRGQQVTLSCSPISGHRSVSWYQQTPGQGLQFLFEYFSETQRNKGNFPGRFSGRQFSNSRSEMNVSTLELGDSALYLCASSLQATNEKLFFGSGTQLSVL.

CDR3 sequence reads: CATTGVKDTQYF. CDR3 nucleotide sequence: TGCGCCACGACAGGGGTGAAAGATACGCAGTATTTT. V is TRBV10-2 and J is TRBJ2-3; 8 bases fit TRBD1. V gave up 10 bases and J gave up 5 bases; unmatched junction bases: 5. The CDR3 spans 12 residues. Germline V lookup: CDR1 WSHSY, CDR2 SAAADI.

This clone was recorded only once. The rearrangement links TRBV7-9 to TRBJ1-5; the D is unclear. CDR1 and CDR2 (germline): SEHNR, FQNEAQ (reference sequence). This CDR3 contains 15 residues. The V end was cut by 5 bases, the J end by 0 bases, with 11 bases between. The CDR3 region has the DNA TGTGCCAGCAGCCTTGGGCCCCCTAGCAATCAGCCCCAGCATTTT. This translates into CASSLGPPSNQPQHF.

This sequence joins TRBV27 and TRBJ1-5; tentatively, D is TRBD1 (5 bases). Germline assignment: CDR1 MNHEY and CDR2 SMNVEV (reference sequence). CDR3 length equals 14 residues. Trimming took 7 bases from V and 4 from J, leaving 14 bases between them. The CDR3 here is CASTPLGGNQPQHF. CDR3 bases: TGTGCCAGCACCCCCCTGGGGGGGAATCAGCCCCAGCATTTT.

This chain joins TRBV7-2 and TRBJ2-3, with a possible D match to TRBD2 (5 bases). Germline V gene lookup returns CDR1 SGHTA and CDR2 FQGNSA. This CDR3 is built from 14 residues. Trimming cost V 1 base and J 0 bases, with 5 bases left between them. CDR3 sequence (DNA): TGTGCCAGCAGCTTAGGGACTAGCACAGATACGCAGTATTTT. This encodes CASSLGTSTDTQYF.

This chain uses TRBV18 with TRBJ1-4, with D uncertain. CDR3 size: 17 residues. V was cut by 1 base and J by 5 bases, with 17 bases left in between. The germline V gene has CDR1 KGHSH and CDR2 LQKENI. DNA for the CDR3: TGTGCCAGCTCACCACGGGTGGGGAGAGGACTAAATGAAAAACTGTTTTTT. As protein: CASSPRVGRGLNEKLFF. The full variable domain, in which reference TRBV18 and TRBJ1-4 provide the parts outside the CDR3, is NAGVMQNPRHLVRRRGQEARLRCSPMKGHSHVYWYRQLPEEGLKFMVYLQKENIIDESGMPKERFSAEFPKEGPSILRIQQVVRGDSAAYFCASSPRVGRGLNEKLFFGSGTQLSVL.

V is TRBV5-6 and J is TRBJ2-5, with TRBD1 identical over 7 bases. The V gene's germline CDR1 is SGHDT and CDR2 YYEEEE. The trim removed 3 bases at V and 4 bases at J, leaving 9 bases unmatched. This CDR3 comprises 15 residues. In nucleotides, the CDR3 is TGTGCCAGCAGCTGGGGGACAGTGGAGCCAGAGACCCAGTACTTC. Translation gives CASSWGTVEPETQYF.

The CDR3 region has the DNA TGTGCCAGCAGTTTCCGGACTAACGGTGAGCAGTTCTTC. Protein sequence: CASSFRTNGEQFF. The rearrangement links TRBV27 to TRBJ2-1; D may be TRBD2 (6 bases). Germline CDR1 and CDR2: MNHEY and SMNVEV (reference sequence). The CDR3 totals 13 residues. Trimming took 3 bases from V and 9 from J, leaving 12 bases between them.

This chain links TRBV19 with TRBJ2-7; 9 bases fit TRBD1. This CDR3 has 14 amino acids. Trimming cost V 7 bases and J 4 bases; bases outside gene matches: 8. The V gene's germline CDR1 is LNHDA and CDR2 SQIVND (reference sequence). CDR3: CASTAGTGTYEQYF. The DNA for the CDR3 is TGTGCCAGTACAGCCGGGACAGGGACTTACGAGCAGTACTTC.

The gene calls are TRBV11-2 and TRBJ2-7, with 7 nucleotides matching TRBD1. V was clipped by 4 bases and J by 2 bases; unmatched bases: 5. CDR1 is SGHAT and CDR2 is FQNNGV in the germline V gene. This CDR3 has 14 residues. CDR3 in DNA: TGTGCCAGCAGCTATCCGGGACAGACCTACGAGCAGTACTTC. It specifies CASSYPGQTYEQYF.

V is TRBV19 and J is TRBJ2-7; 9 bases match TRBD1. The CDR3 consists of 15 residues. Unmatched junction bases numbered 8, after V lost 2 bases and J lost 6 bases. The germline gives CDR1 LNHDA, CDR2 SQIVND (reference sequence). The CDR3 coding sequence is TGTGCCAGTAGTATAATGGGGACAGGGTTTGGCGAGCAGTACTTC. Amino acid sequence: CASSIMGTGFGEQYF.

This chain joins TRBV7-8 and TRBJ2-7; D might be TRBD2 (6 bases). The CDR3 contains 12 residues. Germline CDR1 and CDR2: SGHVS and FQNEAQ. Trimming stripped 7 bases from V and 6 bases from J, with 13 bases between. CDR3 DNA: TGTGCCAGCACCGCCGGGGGAAGCGAGCAGTACTTC. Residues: CASTAGGSEQYF.

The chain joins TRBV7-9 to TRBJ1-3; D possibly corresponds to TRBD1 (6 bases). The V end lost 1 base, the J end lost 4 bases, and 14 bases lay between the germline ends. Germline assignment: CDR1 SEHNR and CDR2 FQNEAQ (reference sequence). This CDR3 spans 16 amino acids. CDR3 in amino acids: CASSLEAARGGNTIYF. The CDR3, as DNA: TGTGCCAGCAGCTTAGAGGCAGCCAGGGGCGGAAACACCATATATTTT.

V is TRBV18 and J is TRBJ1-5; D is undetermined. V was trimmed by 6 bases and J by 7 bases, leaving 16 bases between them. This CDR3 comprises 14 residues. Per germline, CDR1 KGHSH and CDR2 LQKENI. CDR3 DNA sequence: TGTGCCAGCTCGCGTGCCGCAGGACGGCAGCCCCAGCATTTT. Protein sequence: CASSRAAGRQPQHF.

The DNA of the CDR3 is TGCAGTGCTAAAGATAATGAAAAACTGTTTTTT. It codes for CSAKDNEKLFF. The chain recombines TRBV20-1 with TRBJ1-4; no firm D call. Germline CDR1 is DFQATT and CDR2 is SNEGSKA (reference sequence). The CDR3 consists of 11 residues. Trimming removed 4 bases at V and 4 bases at J, with 4 bases between.

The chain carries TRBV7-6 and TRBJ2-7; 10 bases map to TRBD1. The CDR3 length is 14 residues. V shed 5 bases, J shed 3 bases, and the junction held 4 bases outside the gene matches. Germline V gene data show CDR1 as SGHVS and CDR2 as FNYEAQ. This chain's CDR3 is CASSTGTGVYEQYF. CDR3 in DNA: TGTGCCAGCAGCACCGGGACAGGGGTCTACGAGCAGTACTTC.

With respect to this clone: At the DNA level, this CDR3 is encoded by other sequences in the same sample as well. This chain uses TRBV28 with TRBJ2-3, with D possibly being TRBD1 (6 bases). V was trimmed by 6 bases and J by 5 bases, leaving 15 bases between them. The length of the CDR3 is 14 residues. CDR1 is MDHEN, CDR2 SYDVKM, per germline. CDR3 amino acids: CASRVQGGLDTQYF. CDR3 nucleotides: TGTGCCAGCAGGGTGCAAGGGGGTTTAGATACGCAGTATTTT.

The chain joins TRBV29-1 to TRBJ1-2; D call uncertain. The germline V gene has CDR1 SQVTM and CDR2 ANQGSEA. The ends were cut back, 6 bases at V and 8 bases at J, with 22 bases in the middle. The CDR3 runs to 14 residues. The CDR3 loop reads CSVLIPSASGGYTF. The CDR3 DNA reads TGCAGCGTCTTGATCCCCTCGGCGAGTGGAGGCTACACCTTC. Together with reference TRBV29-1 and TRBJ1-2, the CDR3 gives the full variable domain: SAVISQKPSRDICQRGTSLTIQCQVDSQVTMMFWYRQQPGQSLTLIATANQGSEATYESGFVIDKFPISRPNLTFSTLTVSNMSPEDSSIYLCSVLIPSASGGYTFGSGTRLTVV.

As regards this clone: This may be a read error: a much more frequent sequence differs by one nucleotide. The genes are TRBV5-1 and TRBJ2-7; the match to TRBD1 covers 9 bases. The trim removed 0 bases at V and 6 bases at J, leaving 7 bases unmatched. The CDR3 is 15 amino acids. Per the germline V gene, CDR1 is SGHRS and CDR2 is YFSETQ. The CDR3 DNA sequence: TGCGCCAGCAGCTTGGCCGGGACAGGGCTGGGCGAGCAGTACTTC. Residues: CASSLAGTGLGEQYF.

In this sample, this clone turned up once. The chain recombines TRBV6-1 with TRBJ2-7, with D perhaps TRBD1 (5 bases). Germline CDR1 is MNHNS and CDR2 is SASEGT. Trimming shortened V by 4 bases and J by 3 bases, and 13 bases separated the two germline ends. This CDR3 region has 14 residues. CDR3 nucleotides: TGTGCCAGCAGTGCGGTAGGGGTTTACTACGAGCAGTACTTC. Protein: CASSAVGVYYEQYF.